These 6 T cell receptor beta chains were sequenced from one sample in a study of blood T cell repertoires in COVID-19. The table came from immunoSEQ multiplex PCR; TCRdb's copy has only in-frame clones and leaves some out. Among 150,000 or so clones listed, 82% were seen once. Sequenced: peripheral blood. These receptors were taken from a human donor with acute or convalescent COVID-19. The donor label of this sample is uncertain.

The CDR3 DNA follows: TGTGCTACGGGACAGGGAATTGGTGAAAAACTGTTTTTT. Its translation: CATGQGIGEKLFF. The chain links TRBV12-5 to TRBJ1-4; 9 bases are shared with TRBD1. Germline assignment: CDR1 LGHNT and CDR2 FRNRAP. This CDR3 contains 13 residues. V dropped 10 bases and J dropped 7; count of bases not matched to a gene: 7.

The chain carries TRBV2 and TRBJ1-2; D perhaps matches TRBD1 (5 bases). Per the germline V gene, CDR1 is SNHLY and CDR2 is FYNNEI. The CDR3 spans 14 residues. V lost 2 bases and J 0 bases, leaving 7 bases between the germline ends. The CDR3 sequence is CASSEQGSNYGYTF. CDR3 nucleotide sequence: TGTGCCAGCAGTGAACAGGGTTCTAACTATGGCTACACCTTC. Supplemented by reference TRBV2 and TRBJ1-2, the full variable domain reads EPEVTQTPSHQVTQMGQEVILRCVPISNHLYFYWYRQILGQKVEFLVSFYNNEISEKSEIFDDQFSVERPDGSNFTLKIRSTKLEDSAMYFCASSEQGSNYGYTFGSGTRLTVV.

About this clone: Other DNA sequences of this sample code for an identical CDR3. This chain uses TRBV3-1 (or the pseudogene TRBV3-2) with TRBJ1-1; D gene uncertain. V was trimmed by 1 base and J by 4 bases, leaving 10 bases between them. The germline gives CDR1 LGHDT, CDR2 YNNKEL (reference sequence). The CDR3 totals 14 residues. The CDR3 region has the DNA TGTGCCAGCAGCCAAGGTCCGGAGGGCACTGAAGCTTTCTTT. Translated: CASSQGPEGTEAFF.

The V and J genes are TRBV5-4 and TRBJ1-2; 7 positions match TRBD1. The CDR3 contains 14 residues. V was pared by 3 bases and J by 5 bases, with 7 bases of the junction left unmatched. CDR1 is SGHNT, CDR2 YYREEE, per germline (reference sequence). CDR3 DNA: TGTGCCAGCAGCTCCTCGACAGGGAGGTATGGCTACACCTTC. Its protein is CASSSSTGRYGYTF.

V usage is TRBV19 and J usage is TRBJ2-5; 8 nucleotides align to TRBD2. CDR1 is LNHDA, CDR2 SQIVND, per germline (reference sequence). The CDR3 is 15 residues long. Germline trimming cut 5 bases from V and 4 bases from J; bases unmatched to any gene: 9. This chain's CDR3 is CASSPREGRRETQYF. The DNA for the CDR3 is TGTGCCAGTAGTCCCCGGGAGGGGAGGAGAGAGACCCAGTACTTC.

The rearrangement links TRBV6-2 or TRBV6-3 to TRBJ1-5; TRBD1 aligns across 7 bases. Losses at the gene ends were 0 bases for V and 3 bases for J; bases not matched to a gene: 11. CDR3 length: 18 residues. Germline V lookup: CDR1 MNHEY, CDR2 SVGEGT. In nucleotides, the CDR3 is TGTGCCAGCAGTTACTCGATCGGTAGGGACAGCCCCAATCAGCCCCAGCATTTT. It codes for CASSYSIGRDSPNQPQHF.